The 4 T cell receptor beta chains reported below all come from one sample, sequenced in a study of cytomegalovirus exposure and HLA in healthy donors. With 60 Vbeta and 13 Jbeta primers, the PCR was carried out. Using immunoSEQ multiplex PCR, the repertoire was profiled, and TCRdb retains in-frame clones only, with some absent. The table shows around 130,000 clones, with approximately 85% occurring only once. The specimen was PBMCs. All receptors derive from a young woman in good health and CMV-seropositive.

CDR3 sequence reads: CAISEGQVTEAFF. CDR3 nucleotide sequence: TGTGCCATCAGTGAGGGACAGGTTACTGAAGCTTTCTTT. V and J are TRBV10-3 and TRBJ1-1, with 7 positions matching TRBD1. The CDR3 sequence is 13 residues long. CDR1 and CDR2 (germline): ENHRY, SYGVKD. Trimming removed 2 bases from V and 5 bases from J; junction bases left unmatched: 2.

The chain has TRBV19 and TRBJ2-5, with 14 bases lining up with TRBD2. CDR3 length equals 17 residues. The ends lost 6 bases at V and 2 bases at J; junction bases unmatched: 8. Germline V gene sequence: CDR1 LNHDA, CDR2 SQIVND (reference sequence). This chain's CDR3 is CASSPLTSGRVQETQYF. In DNA, the CDR3 is TGTGCCAGTAGCCCTCTGACTAGCGGGAGGGTACAAGAGACCCAGTACTTC.

The chain has TRBV5-4 and TRBJ2-1; 8 bases line up with TRBD1. V shed 4 bases and J 3 bases; nucleotides not matched to a gene: 6. This CDR3 is built from 15 residues. From germline, CDR1 is SGHNT and CDR2 YYREEE (reference sequence). CDR3 protein: CASSPPGTGYNEQFF. The CDR3 DNA reads as TGTGCCAGCAGCCCTCCCGGGACAGGCTACAATGAGCAGTTCTTC.

The chain is built from TRBV11-3 and TRBJ1-6; no clear D gene. This CDR3 has 13 residues. Trimming took 8 bases from V and 3 from J, leaving 8 bases between them. The germline V gene encodes CDR1 SGHNT and CDR2 YENEEA. CDR3 protein: CASSLDYNSPLHF. The CDR3 nucleotides read TGTGCCAGCTCGCTAGACTATAATTCACCCCTCCACTTT.